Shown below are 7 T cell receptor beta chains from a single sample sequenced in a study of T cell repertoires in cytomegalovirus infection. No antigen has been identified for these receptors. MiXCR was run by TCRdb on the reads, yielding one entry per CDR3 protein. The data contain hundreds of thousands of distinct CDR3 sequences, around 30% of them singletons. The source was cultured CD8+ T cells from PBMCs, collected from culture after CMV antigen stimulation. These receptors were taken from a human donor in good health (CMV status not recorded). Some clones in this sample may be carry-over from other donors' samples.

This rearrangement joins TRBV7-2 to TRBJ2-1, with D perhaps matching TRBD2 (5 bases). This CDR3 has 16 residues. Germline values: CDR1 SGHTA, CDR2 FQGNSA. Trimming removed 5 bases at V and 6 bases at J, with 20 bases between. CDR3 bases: TGTGCCAGCAGCCCCCCAAGTGGGAGAAACCTCAATGAGCAGTTCTTC. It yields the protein CASSPPSGRNLNEQFF. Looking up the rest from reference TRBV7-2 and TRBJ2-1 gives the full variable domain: GAGVSQSPSNKVTEKGKDVELRCDPISGHTALYWYRQSLGQGLEFLIYFQGNSAPDKSGLPSDRFSAERTGGSVSTLTIQRTQQEDSAVYLCASSPPSGRNLNEQFFGPGTRLTVL.

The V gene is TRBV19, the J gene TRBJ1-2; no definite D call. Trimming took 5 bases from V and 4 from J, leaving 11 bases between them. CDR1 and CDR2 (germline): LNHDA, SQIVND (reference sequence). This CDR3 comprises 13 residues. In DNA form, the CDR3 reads TGTGCCAGTAGTTTTAAAAGTTTCTATGGCTACACCTTC. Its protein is CASSFKSFYGYTF. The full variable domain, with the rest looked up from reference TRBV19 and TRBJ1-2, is DGGITQSPKYLFRKEGQNVTLSCEQNLNHDAMYWYRQDPGQGLRLIYYSQIVNDFQKGDIAEGYSVSREKKESFPLTVTSAQKNPTAFYLCASSFKSFYGYTFGSGTRLTVV.

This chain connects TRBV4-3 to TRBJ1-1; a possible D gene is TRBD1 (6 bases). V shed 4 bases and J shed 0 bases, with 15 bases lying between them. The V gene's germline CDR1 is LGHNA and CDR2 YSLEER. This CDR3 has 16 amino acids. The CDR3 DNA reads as TGCGCCAGCAGCCCAGAACCGGGGACACTGAACACTGAAGCTTTCTTT. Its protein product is CASSPEPGTLNTEAFF.

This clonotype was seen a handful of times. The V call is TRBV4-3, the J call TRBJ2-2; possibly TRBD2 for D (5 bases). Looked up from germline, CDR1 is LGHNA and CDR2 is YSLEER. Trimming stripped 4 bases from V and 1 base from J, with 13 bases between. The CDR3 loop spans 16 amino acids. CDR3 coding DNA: TGCGCCAGCAGCCGAGGGCGACTAATGAACACCGGGGAGCTGTTTTTT. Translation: CASSRGRLMNTGELFF.

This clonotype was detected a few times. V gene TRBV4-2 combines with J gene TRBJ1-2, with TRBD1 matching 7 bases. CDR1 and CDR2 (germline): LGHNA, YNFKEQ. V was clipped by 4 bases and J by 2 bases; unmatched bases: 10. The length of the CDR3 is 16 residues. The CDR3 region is CASSPRPGQTNYGYTF. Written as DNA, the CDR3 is TGTGCCAGCAGCCCCCGACCGGGACAGACGAACTATGGCTACACCTTC.

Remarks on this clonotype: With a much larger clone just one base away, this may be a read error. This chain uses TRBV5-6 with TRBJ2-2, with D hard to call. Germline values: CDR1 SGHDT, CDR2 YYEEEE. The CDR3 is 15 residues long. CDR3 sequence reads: CASSLRMTNAGELFF. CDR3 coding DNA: TGTGCCAGCAGCTTGAGGATGACGAACGCCGGGGAGCTGTTTTTT.

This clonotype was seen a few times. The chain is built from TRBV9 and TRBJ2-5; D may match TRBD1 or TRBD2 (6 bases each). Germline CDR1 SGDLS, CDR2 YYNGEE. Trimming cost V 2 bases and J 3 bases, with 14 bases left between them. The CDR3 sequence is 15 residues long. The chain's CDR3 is CASSVAGGRKETQYF. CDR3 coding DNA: TGTGCCAGCAGCGTCGCCGGGGGCCGAAAAGAGACCCAGTACTTC.